Listed below are T cell receptor beta chains from one sample, sequenced in a study of blood T cell repertoires in COVID-19. The assay was immunoSEQ multiplex PCR, and TCRdb's table has in-frame clones only and misses some. Of about 220,000 clones detected, nearly 90% appear once; the ten largest clones hold roughly 16%. Sequenced input: PBMCs or T cells enriched from blood (not recorded which). The source is a man younger than 40 who had been exposed to COVID-19. Each CDR3 is given with its conserved first and last residue. Each record gives: V gene, J gene, D gene, clone size, CDR3 DNA, CDR3 protein. D genes are given only for firm matches. Only part of the rows carry a size: once, few, many, or a class if the clone is expanded.

TRBV5-5	TRBJ2-1	-	-	TGTGCCAGCAGCTCAACCGGGACAACTTACAATGAGCAGTTCTTC	CASSSTGTTYNEQFF
TRBV27	TRBJ1-5	TRBD1	-	TGTGCCAGCAGTTCCGGGACAGGGGGTTATCAGCCCCAGCATTTT	CASSSGTGGYQPQHF
TRBV3-1/TRBV3-2	TRBJ2-1	TRBD2	-	TGTGCCAGCAGCAGGAGCACAGCGGGGGGGTTCTCCTACAATGAGCAGTTCTTC	CASSRSTAGGFSYNEQFF
TRBV5-1	TRBJ1-5	TRBD1	-	TGCGCCAGCAGCGAAACAGGGGGCAGCAATCAGCCCCAGCATTTT	CASSETGGSNQPQHF
TRBV15	TRBJ1-6	-	once	TGTGCCACCAGCAGAGATCCGCAGGGCTATTCACCCCTCCACTTT	CATSRDPQGYSPLHF
TRBV7-9	TRBJ1-6	-	few	TGTGCCAGCAGCTTAGTCAGTTCACCCCTCCACTTT	CASSLVSSPLHF
TRBV7-2	TRBJ1-2	TRBD1	once	TGTGCCAGCAGCCGAGACAGGGAACGGGGCTACACCTTC	CASSRDRERGYTF
TRBV3-1/TRBV3-2	TRBJ2-5	-	-	TGTGCCAGCAGCCAAGATGCAACAGCTCAAGAGACCCAGTACTTC	CASSQDATAQETQYF
TRBV6-5	TRBJ1-2	TRBD1	-	TGTGCCAGCACCACAGGGGAGGATGGCTACACCTTC	CASTTGEDGYTF
TRBV18	TRBJ1-1	-	-	TGTGCCAGCTCACCGACGGGACAAAGCACTGAAGCTTTCTTT	CASSPTGQSTEAFF
TRBV19	TRBJ1-5	-	-	TGTGCCAGTCAGCGGGGGAGCCAGCCCCAGCATTTT	CASQRGSQPQHF
TRBV6-5	TRBJ1-1	-	-	TGTGCCAGCAGAGCCCCCGGAGGGATCGCTTTCTTT	CASRAPGGIAFF
TRBV18	TRBJ2-2	-	-	TGTGCCAGCTCACCGGTTTTGGACTACACCGGGGAGCTGTTTTTT	CASSPVLDYTGELFF
TRBV19	TRBJ1-2	-	once	TGTGCCAGTAGTATGGAAGGAAGGGGATATGGCTACACCTTC	CASSMEGRGYGYTF
TRBV3-1/TRBV3-2	TRBJ2-2	TRBD1	-	TGTGCCAGCAGGGACAGGGGATCCGGGGAGCTGTTTTTT	CASRDRGSGELFF
TRBV5-1	TRBJ2-7	-	-	TGCGCCAGCAGCTTGGCAGACGAGCAGTACTTC	CASSLADEQYF
TRBV7-6	TRBJ1-1	-	-	TGTGCCAGCAGCTTAGGACAGTTCACTGAAGCTTTCTTT	CASSLGQFTEAFF
TRBV27	TRBJ1-1	TRBD1	-	TGTGCCAGCAGACTCAGGGGGCGAAGGACTGAAGCTTTCTTT	CASRLRGRRTEAFF
TRBV20-1	TRBJ1-1	-	-	TGCAGTTTTAGGAGGAACACTGAAGCTTTCTTT	CSFRRNTEAFF
TRBV6-1	TRBJ2-7	TRBD1	-	TGTGCCAGCAGAGAAGGGACAGCTACCTACGAGCAGTACTTC	CASREGTATYEQYF
TRBV20-1	TRBJ2-1	-	-	TGCAGTGCTAGAGGCCTCGGGGAGCAGTTCTTC	CSARGLGEQFF
TRBV11-2	TRBJ1-1	TRBD1	-	TGTGCCAGCAGCTTAGCCCCCAACAGGGGGACTGAAGCTTTCTTT	CASSLAPNRGTEAFF
TRBV12-5	TRBJ2-3	TRBD1	-	TGTGCTAGTGGTGGGACCAGGGACAGGGTGAAAGGCACAGATACGCAGTATTTT	CASGGTRDRVKGTDTQYF
TRBV4-1	TRBJ2-7	-	-	TGCGCCAGCAGCTCACTGGCCAGAGGCTACGAGCAGTACTTC	CASSSLARGYEQYF
TRBV7-9	TRBJ1-2	-	-	TGTGCCAGCCCTGAGGCGGGAGGAGAGGGCTACACCTTC	CASPEAGGEGYTF
TRBV10-1	TRBJ2-6	-	few	TGCGCCAGCAGTGTTGCGCTCTTCTCTGGGGCCAACGTCCTGACTTTC	CASSVALFSGANVLTF
TRBV7-6	TRBJ2-7	-	-	TGTGCCAGCAGCGGTGGAACAGGGCAGGGAGAAGAGCAGTACTTC	CASSGGTGQGEEQYF
TRBV3-1/TRBV3-2	TRBJ1-1	-	-	TGTGCCAGCAGCCAAGAGCGGGCCCGGGGAACTGAAGCTTTCTTT	CASSQERARGTEAFF
TRBV7-9	TRBJ2-5	-	few	TGTGCCAGCAGCTTAATTCGGGGGGCAGGGGAGACCCAGTACTTC	CASSLIRGAGETQYF
TRBV12-3/TRBV12-4	TRBJ2-5	TRBD2	-	TGTGCCAGCAAAGCGGGGTCGGTAGAGACCCAGTACTTC	CASKAGSVETQYF
TRBV5-1	TRBJ1-5	TRBD1	-	TGCGCCAGCAGCCCGGGGGGTGGGACAGGAAAACAGCCCCAGCATTTT	CASSPGGGTGKQPQHF
TRBV4-3	TRBJ1-4	-	-	TGCGCCAGCAGCCAAATCCAAGCGGGGGGATGGGAAAAACTGTTTTTT	CASSQIQAGGWEKLFF